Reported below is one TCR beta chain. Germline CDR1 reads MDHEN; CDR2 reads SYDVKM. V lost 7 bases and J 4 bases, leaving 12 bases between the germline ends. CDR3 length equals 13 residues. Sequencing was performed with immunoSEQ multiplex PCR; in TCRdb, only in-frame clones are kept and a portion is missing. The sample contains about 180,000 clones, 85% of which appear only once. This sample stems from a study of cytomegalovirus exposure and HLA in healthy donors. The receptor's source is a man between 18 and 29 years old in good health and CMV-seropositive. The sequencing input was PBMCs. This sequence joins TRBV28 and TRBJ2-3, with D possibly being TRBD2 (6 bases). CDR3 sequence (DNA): TGTGCCAGCACCCCGGGACTGCCAGATACGCAGTATTTT. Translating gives CASTPGLPDTQYF.